The next 29 T cell receptor beta chains were all read from a single sample in a study of blood T cells in healthy people across ages (dated by TCRdb to 2014 to 2015). The library was produced with 5' RACE. Instrument on record: Illumina HiSeq 2500. A second roughly 7 to 11 cycle PCR used a sample-barcoded 5' primer and a J-beta primer mix. TCRdb handled the public reads itself, with Q25 trimming in fastp and clone calling in MiXCR, and kept productive beta chains. Rows with a matching CDR3 protein are joined into one entry that keeps the most common DNA and genes. The sample yields about 1.5 million distinct CDR3 sequences; roughly two fifths were counted once. Under 5% of the sample comes from the top ten. The specimen sequenced was blood. Receptors originate from a young woman in good health.

Remarks on this clonotype: A junction end diverges from the germline sequence, so it may reflect a read error. The rearrangement uses TRBV12-3 or TRBV12-4 and TRBJ2-1; TRBD2 matches at 7 bases. The CDR3 has 15 amino acids. DNA for the CDR3: TGTGCCAGCAGTTTAACGGGAGGTGGGTACAATGGGCAGTTCTTC. Its protein product is CASSLTGGGYNGQFF.

This clonotype has more than one count but fewer than ten. The CDR3 protein is CASSKDLNQPQHF. CDR3 in DNA: TGCGCCAGCAGCAAGGACTTGAATCAGCCCCAGCATTTT. The chain employs TRBV5-1 and TRBJ1-5; D gene uncertain. Germline CDR1 is SGHRS and CDR2 is YFSETQ. The CDR3 consists of 13 residues. Deletions cut 4 bases from V and 4 bases from J, with 9 bases between.

J is TRBJ2-5 and V is TRBV29-1; D is undetermined. The CDR3 runs 12 residues. CDR1 and CDR2 (germline): SQVTM, ANQGSEA. V lost 6 bases, J lost 2 bases, and 10 bases lay in between. For the CDR3, the DNA is TGCAGCGTCTCGTTGGTACAAGAGACCCAGTACTTC. Protein: CSVSLVQETQYF.

The chain uses TRBV5-1 and TRBJ2-3, with D hard to call. Germline CDR1 and CDR2: SGHRS and YFSETQ. Trimming removed 4 bases from V and 10 bases from J, with 13 bases in between. The CDR3 spans 12 residues. In DNA form, the CDR3 reads TGCGCCAGCAGCCACCCGGGTAGTGCGCAGTATTTT. Translating gives CASSHPGSAQYF. Filled out from reference TRBV5-1 and TRBJ2-3, the complete variable domain reads KAGVTQTPRYLIKTRGQQVTLSCSPISGHRSVSWYQQTPGQGLQFLFEYFSETQRNKGNFPGRFSGRQFSNSRSEMNVSTLELGDSALYLCASSHPGSAQYFGPGTRLTVL.

The chain uses TRBV18 and TRBJ2-1, with 9 bases lining up with TRBD1. Germline V gene lookup returns CDR1 KGHSH and CDR2 LQKENI. V lost 3 bases and J lost 0; bases outside the gene matches: 18. The CDR3 runs 21 residues. The CDR3 DNA reads as TGTGCCAGCTCACCTAATACAGGGGGCGCTTACGGAGCCCACTCCTACAATGAGCAGTTCTTC. It translates to CASSPNTGGAYGAHSYNEQFF. The full variable domain, completed using reference TRBV18 and TRBJ2-1, is NAGVMQNPRHLVRRRGQEARLRCSPMKGHSHVYWYRQLPEEGLKFMVYLQKENIIDESGMPKERFSAEFPKEGPSILRIQQVVRGDSAAYFCASSPNTGGAYGAHSYNEQFFGPGTRLTVL.

The chain employs TRBV11-2 and TRBJ1-2; D remains unclear. Germline assignment: CDR1 SGHAT and CDR2 FQNNGV. The CDR3 totals 15 residues. The V end lost 5 bases, the J end lost 6 bases, and 19 bases lay between the germline ends. The CDR3 DNA reads TGTGCCAGCAGCCCCTGGAGTTCAAGGGCTGATGGCTACACCTTC. Protein product: CASSPWSSRADGYTF. Full variable domain (outside the CDR3, taken from reference TRBV11-2 and TRBJ1-2): EAGVAQSPRYKIIEKRQSVAFWCNPISGHATLYWYQQILGQGPKLLIQFQNNGVVDDSQLPKDRFSAERLKGVDSTLKIQPAKLEDSAVYLCASSPWSSRADGYTFGSGTRLTVV.

This sequence joins TRBV29-1 and TRBJ2-1; TRBD1 is a possible D gene (6 bases). V was clipped by 6 bases and J by 10 bases, with 10 bases between them. This CDR3 comprises 10 residues. In germline, CDR1 is SQVTM, CDR2 ANQGSEA. DNA of the CDR3: TGCAGCGTAGCAGGGGCCGAGCAGTTCTTC. Encoded protein: CSVAGAEQFF.

V usage is TRBV6-2 or TRBV6-3 and J usage is TRBJ1-5; D is unclear. V lost 6 bases and J 3 bases, leaving 12 bases between the germline ends. This CDR3 contains 14 residues. CDR1 is MNHEY, CDR2 SVGEGT, per germline. CDR3 in amino acids: CASRKDGFNQPQHF. In DNA, the CDR3 is TGTGCCAGCAGAAAGGACGGTTTCAATCAGCCCCAGCATTTT.

In this sample, this clonotype turned up a few times. The V call is TRBV6-5, the J call TRBJ1-2, with 11 bases that match TRBD1. The CDR3 loop spans 14 amino acids. Germline lookup yields CDR1 MNHEY and CDR2 SVGAGI. V gave up 5 bases and J gave up 8 bases; unmatched junction bases: 7. The CDR3 here is CASSPGDRGDGYTF. CDR3 in DNA: TGTGCCAGCAGTCCAGGGGACAGGGGGGACGGCTACACCTTC.

In regard to this clonotype: Its ends do not fully match the called genes, so a read error is possible. The chain recombines TRBV12-3 or TRBV12-4 with TRBJ2-1, with D possibly being TRBD1 or TRBD2 (5 bases each). The CDR3 runs to 13 residues. As DNA, the CDR3 is TGTGCCAGCAATAGGGACCTCGAGGAGGAGCAGTTTTTC. Translation gives CASNRDLEEEQFF.

This clonotype turned up a few times. The chain couples TRBV6-6 to TRBJ2-7; no definite D call. V lost 4 bases, J lost 6 bases, and 7 bases lay in between. CDR1 is MNHNY and CDR2 is SVGAGI in the germline V gene (reference sequence). This CDR3 has 11 amino acids. The CDR3 bases are TGTGCCAGCAGTTCCCCCCTCGAGCAGTACTTC. Amino acid sequence: CASSSPLEQYF.

The chain links TRBV4-3 to TRBJ2-7; either TRBD1 or TRBD2 may supply D (5 bases each). V dropped 1 base and J dropped 0 bases, with 16 bases sitting between them. The germline V gene has CDR1 LGHNA and CDR2 YSLEER. The CDR3 length is 17 residues. The CDR3, as DNA: TGCGCCAGCAGCCAAGTTAGGGCAGGGACGAGCTCCTACGAGCAGTACTTC. Protein sequence: CASSQVRAGTSSYEQYF.

This clonotype occurred a few times. The CDR3 bases are TGCAGTCCTGCAGGGGGTATGGTCACTGAAGCTTTCTTT. It encodes CSPAGGMVTEAFF. The V and J genes are TRBV20-1 and TRBJ1-1; 7 positions match TRBD1. The V and J ends lost 8 bases and 4 bases, in that order; junction bases with no gene match: 10. The germline gives CDR1 DFQATT, CDR2 SNEGSKA (reference sequence). The CDR3 has 13 amino acids.

The CDR3 coding sequence is TGTGCCAGCAGGCAGTCAAGGAATCAGCCCCAGCATTTT. This encodes CASRQSRNQPQHF. This sequence joins TRBV27 and TRBJ1-5; the D is unclear. This CDR3 is 13 amino acids long. Per germline, CDR1 MNHEY and CDR2 SMNVEV (reference sequence). The germline V and J ends were trimmed by 6 bases and 4 bases, with 10 bases remaining between them.

The CDR3 nucleotides read TGTGCCAGCAGTGAGTGGGGTTCCACAGATACGCAGTATTTT. This encodes CASSEWGSTDTQYF. This chain links TRBV6-1 with TRBJ2-3; D unresolved. The CDR3 runs 14 residues. Trimming left V 3 bases short and J 2 bases short, with 9 bases between. CDR1 is MNHNS and CDR2 is SASEGT in the germline V gene.

This clonotype appeared a few times. The genes are TRBV12-3 or TRBV12-4 and TRBJ1-2; possible D gene TRBD1, 6 bases. The CDR3 loop spans 17 amino acids. Trimming left V 7 bases short and J 7 bases short, with 28 bases between. The CDR3 bases are TGTGCCAGCACCCTTCTAGGGGGAGTCCGGGATACACTTGGCTACACCTTC. As protein: CASTLLGGVRDTLGYTF.

The chain is built from TRBV25-1 and TRBJ2-1, with 8 bases aligning to TRBD1. V was pared by 1 base and J by 8 bases, with 7 bases of the junction left unmatched. The CDR3 totals 15 residues. Germline assignment: CDR1 MGHDK and CDR2 SYGVNS. DNA of the CDR3: TGTGCCAGCAGTGAATCAGGGGGCATTAGACATGAGCAGTTCTTC. It translates to CASSESGGIRHEQFF.

In DNA, the CDR3 is TGCGCCAGCAGCCAAGGACTAGCGGGAGGTGATACGCAGTATTTT. Its translation is CASSQGLAGGDTQYF. This chain connects TRBV4-3 to TRBJ2-3; 13 bases fit TRBD2. Germline-derived CDR1 and CDR2 are LGHNA and YSLEER. V lost 1 base and J lost 6; bases outside the gene matches: 1. There are 15 residues in the CDR3.

This chain links TRBV29-1 with TRBJ1-1; D unresolved. Germline V gene lookup returns CDR1 SQVTM and CDR2 ANQGSEA. CDR3 length: 12 amino acids. V dropped 5 bases and J dropped 0 bases, with 7 bases sitting between them. Here the CDR3 reads CSVHPMNTEAFF. The DNA for the CDR3 is TGCAGCGTTCACCCCATGAACACTGAAGCTTTCTTT.

The chain has TRBV4-3 and TRBJ2-2; D ambiguous. Germline lookup yields CDR1 LGHNA and CDR2 YSLEER. The CDR3 has 14 residues. The V end lost 3 bases, the J end lost 5 bases, and 10 bases lay between the germline ends. CDR3 loop: CASSQEHTTGELFF. CDR3 nucleotides: TGCGCCAGCAGCCAGGAACATACAACCGGGGAGCTGTTTTTT.

V gene TRBV6-5 combines with J gene TRBJ2-4; unclear D gene. Trimming stripped 7 bases from V and 8 bases from J, with 6 bases between. From germline, CDR1 is MNHEY and CDR2 SVGAGI. This CDR3 spans 10 amino acids. This chain's CDR3 is CASIGDIQYF. The CDR3, as DNA: TGTGCCAGCATAGGCGACATTCAGTACTTC.

This clonotype was recorded only once. The chain employs TRBV4-1 and TRBJ1-2; D perhaps matches TRBD1 (6 bases). The CDR3 extends over 13 amino acids. Germline V CDR1 and CDR2: MGHRA, YSYEKL. V was clipped by 4 bases and J by 6 bases, with 12 bases between them. CDR3 DNA sequence: TGCGCCAGCAGCCTTTCAGGGGTGGATGGCTACACCTTC. This translates into CASSLSGVDGYTF.

The chain couples TRBV6-5 to TRBJ1-1; the match to TRBD1 covers 11 bases. The J segment lost 0 bases and the V segment lost 4 bases, leaving 4 bases of the junction unmatched. The CDR3 consists of 16 residues. The germline V gene has CDR1 MNHEY and CDR2 SVGAGI. The CDR3 sequence is CASSWDRGSMNTEAFF. CDR3 coding DNA: TGTGCCAGCAGTTGGGACAGGGGGAGCATGAACACTGAAGCTTTCTTT.

This sequence joins TRBV4-2 and TRBJ1-5, with D tentatively TRBD1 (5 bases). CDR3 length equals 14 residues. V lost 1 base and J 7 bases, leaving 11 bases between the germline ends. The germline V gene encodes CDR1 LGHNA and CDR2 YNFKEQ. The CDR3 region has the DNA TGTGCCAGCAGCCAAGTTCCGGGGCCCCAGCCCCAGCATTTT. This encodes CASSQVPGPQPQHF.

The chain is built from TRBV27 and TRBJ1-1, with TRBD1 identical over 7 bases. V gave up 6 bases and J gave up 4 bases; unmatched junction bases: 8. CDR1 and CDR2 (germline): MNHEY, SMNVEV (reference sequence). The CDR3 is 14 residues long. CDR3 DNA: TGTGCCAGCAGCCAAGGGACAGCGAGCACTGAAGCTTTCTTT. As protein: CASSQGTASTEAFF.

This clonotype was observed at least ten times. The chain combines TRBV11-2 with TRBJ2-1, with TRBD2 as a possible D gene (5 bases). Trimming left V 3 bases short and J 7 bases short, with 10 bases between. CDR3 length: 13 amino acids. Germline assignment: CDR1 SGHAT and CDR2 FQNNGV. The CDR3 nucleotides read TGTGCCAGCAGCTTGGATAGGGAGAATGAGCAGTTCTTC. The encoded protein is CASSLDRENEQFF.

This clonotype was detected only once. The rearrangement joins TRBV29-1 to TRBJ2-7; D might be TRBD1 (6 bases). CDR3 length equals 13 residues. The V end was cut by 7 bases, the J end by 0 bases, with 13 bases between. From germline, CDR1 is SQVTM and CDR2 ANQGSEA. CDR3 DNA sequence: TGCAGCGCCAGGGGCGCGGCCTCCTACGAGCAGTACTTC. Translating gives CSARGAASYEQYF.

This clonotype was counted a few times. The genes are TRBV29-1 and TRBJ2-2, with no clear D. The V gene lost 4 bases and the J gene lost 4 bases, with 16 bases spanning the gap. The CDR3 spans 15 residues. Germline loops: CDR1 SQVTM, CDR2 ANQGSEA. The chain's CDR3 is CSVAPTGLPTGELFF. CDR3 bases: TGCAGCGTTGCCCCAACCGGCCTCCCCACCGGGGAGCTGTTTTTT.

The V call is TRBV4-1, the J call TRBJ1-2, with 9 bases that match TRBD1. Germline assignment: CDR1 MGHRA and CDR2 YSYEKL. J was trimmed by 1 base and V by 3 bases; bases with no gene match: 9. This CDR3 is 17 amino acids long. The DNA for the CDR3 is TGCGCCAGCAGCCAGGGACAGGGTACTTCACTTAACTATGGCTACACCTTC. This sequence encodes CASSQGQGTSLNYGYTF.